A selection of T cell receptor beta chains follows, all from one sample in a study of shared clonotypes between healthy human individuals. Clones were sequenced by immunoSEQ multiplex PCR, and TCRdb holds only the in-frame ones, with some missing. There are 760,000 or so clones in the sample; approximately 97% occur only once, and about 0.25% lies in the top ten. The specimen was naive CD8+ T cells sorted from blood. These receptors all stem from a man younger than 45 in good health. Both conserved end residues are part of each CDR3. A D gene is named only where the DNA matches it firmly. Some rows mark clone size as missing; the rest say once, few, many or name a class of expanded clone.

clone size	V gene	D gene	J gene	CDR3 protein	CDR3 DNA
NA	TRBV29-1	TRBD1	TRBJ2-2	CNKPLRGTGTGELFF	TGCAATAAACCCCTAAGGGGGACAGGCACCGGGGAGCTGTTTTTT
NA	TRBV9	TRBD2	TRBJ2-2	CASSPGGTGELFF	TGTGCCAGCAGCCCGGGGGGCACCGGGGAGCTGTTTTTT
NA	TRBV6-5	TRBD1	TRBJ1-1	CASGQGNTEAFF	TGTGCCAGCGGACAGGGGAACACTGAAGCTTTCTTT
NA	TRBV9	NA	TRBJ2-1	CASSEGPLGSSYNEQFF	TGTGCCAGCAGCGAGGGGCCACTAGGTAGCTCCTACAATGAGCAGTTCTTC
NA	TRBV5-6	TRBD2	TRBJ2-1	CASNLPLAGYNEQFF	TGTGCCAGCAACTTGCCACTAGCGGGGTACAATGAGCAGTTCTTC
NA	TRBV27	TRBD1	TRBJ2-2	CASSLLTGEELFF	TGTGCCAGCAGTTTACTGACAGGGGAGGAGCTGTTTTTT
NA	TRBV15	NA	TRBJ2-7	CATSRVQRTYEQYF	TGTGCCACCAGCAGAGTTCAGCGGACCTACGAGCAGTACTTC
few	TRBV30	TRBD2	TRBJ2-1	CAWSYGLADEQFF	TGTGCCTGGAGTTACGGACTAGCGGATGAGCAGTTCTTC
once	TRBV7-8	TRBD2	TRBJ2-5	CASSLELASGRYETQYF	TGTGCCAGCAGCTTAGAATTGGCTAGCGGCCGATATGAGACCCAGTACTTC
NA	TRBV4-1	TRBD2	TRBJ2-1	CASSQGLARGEQFF	TGCGCCAGCAGCCAGGGACTAGCCAGAGGGGAGCAGTTCTTC
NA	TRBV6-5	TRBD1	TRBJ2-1	CASSYSQGQSYNEQFF	TGTGCCAGCAGTTACTCACAGGGGCAATCCTACAATGAGCAGTTCTTC
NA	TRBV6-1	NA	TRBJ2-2	CASSERGQLRGGELFF	TGTGCCAGCAGTGAAAGAGGGCAGCTCCGGGGCGGGGAGCTGTTTTTT
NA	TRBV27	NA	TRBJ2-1	CASHRGDSGEQFF	TGTGCCAGCCATCGAGGTGATTCTGGTGAGCAGTTCTTC
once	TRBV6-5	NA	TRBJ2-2	CASSYEVRRDLFF	TGTGCCAGCAGTTACGAGGTCCGACGGGATCTGTTTTTT
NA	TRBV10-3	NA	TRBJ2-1	CAISESGGSYNEQFF	TGTGCCATCAGTGAGTCGGGGGGCTCCTACAATGAGCAGTTCTTC
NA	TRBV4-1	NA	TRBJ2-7	CASSQDPDYEQYF	TGCGCCAGCAGCCAAGATCCAGATTACGAGCAGTACTTC
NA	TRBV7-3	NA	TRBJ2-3	CASSLSLDTQYF	TGTGCCAGCAGCTTAAGTCTAGATACGCAGTATTTT
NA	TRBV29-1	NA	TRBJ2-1	CSADQSSYNEQFF	TGCAGCGCCGATCAGAGCTCCTACAATGAGCAGTTCTTC
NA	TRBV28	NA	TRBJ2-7	CATLGGEQYF	TGTGCCACCCTTGGGGGGGAGCAGTACTTC
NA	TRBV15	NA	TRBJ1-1	CATSRDFSLMGKVEAFF	TGTGCCACCAGCAGAGATTTCAGCCTTATGGGTAAAGTTGAAGCTTTCTTT
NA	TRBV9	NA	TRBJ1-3	CASSPYSGTSGNTIYF	TGTGCCAGCAGCCCATATTCCGGGACGTCTGGAAACACCATATATTTT
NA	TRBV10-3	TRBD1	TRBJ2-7	CAIRLGTGNSYEQYF	TGTGCCATCAGGCTGGGGACAGGGAACTCCTACGAGCAGTACTTC
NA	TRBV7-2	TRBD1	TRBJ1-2	CASSPPPGQGGDGYTF	TGTGCCAGCAGCCCGCCCCCCGGACAGGGGGGGGATGGCTACACCTTC
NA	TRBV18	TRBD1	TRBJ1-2	CASSPPRGQNYGYTF	TGTGCCAGCTCACCACCGAGGGGACAGAACTATGGCTACACCTTC
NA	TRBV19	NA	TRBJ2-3	CASSIDYGPRMTREDTQYF	TGTGCCAGTAGTATAGATTACGGGCCTCGGATGACTAGGGAAGATACGCAGTATTTT
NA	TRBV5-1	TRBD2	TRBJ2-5	CASSLLAGGPETQYF	TGCGCCAGCAGTCTACTAGCGGGAGGGCCGGAGACCCAGTACTTC
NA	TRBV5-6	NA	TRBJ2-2	CASSPPGLLNTGELFF	TGTGCCAGCAGCCCCCCGGGGCTTTTGAACACCGGGGAGCTGTTTTTT
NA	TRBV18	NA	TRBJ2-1	CASSPGNEQFF	TGTGCCAGCTCACCGGGGAATGAGCAGTTCTTC